This record covers a single TCR beta chain. The same CDR3 also results from other DNA sequences found in this sample. The ends were cut back, 2 bases at V and 1 base at J, with 6 bases in the middle. This CDR3 is 13 amino acids long. Germline V lookup: CDR1 SGHRS, CDR2 YFSETQ. Original data processing: Estimation of nucleated cell counts was performed using reference gene primer amplification. The repertoire was sequenced with immunoSEQ multiplex PCR; TCRdb's copy has only in-frame clones and lacks some. The V and J calls and clone size come from that table; D and trimming were worked out from the DNA. There are approximately 120,000 clones in the sample; approximately 71% occur only once, and around 2% lies in the top ten. This entry comes from a study of blood T cell repertoires in COVID-19. Study details: Sites across the United States, Italy and Spain contributed samples from acute and convalescent COVID-19. T cells, B-cell-depleted T cells, or PBMCs supplied cDNA or gDNA.

The sequence came from a woman in her 70s with acute or convalescent COVID-19. The gene calls are TRBV5-1 and TRBJ1-1; D gene unclear. The sequenced sample consisted of peripheral blood. The CDR3 reads CASSFSGNTEAFF. In DNA form, the CDR3 reads TGCGCCAGCAGCTTTTCCGGGAACACTGAAGCTTTCTTT. Drawing the rest from reference TRBV5-1 and TRBJ1-1, the complete variable domain is KAGVTQTPRYLIKTRGQQVTLSCSPISGHRSVSWYQQTPGQGLQFLFEYFSETQRNKGNFPGRFSGRQFSNSRSEMNVSTLELGDSALYLCASSFSGNTEAFFGQGTRLTVV.